One and the same sample provided the 5 T cell receptor beta chains below, sequenced in a study of blood T cell repertoires in COVID-19. Assay used: immunoSEQ multiplex PCR; TCRdb lists only in-frame clones, some missing. The table lists roughly 400,000 clones, roughly 89% of them singletons. Sequencing used PBMCs or T cells enriched from blood (not recorded which). These receptors came from a young woman who had recovered from COVID-19.

V usage is TRBV7-9 and J usage is TRBJ2-7; 9 nucleotides line up with TRBD1. This CDR3 has 14 amino acids. From germline, CDR1 is SEHNR and CDR2 FQNEAQ (reference sequence). Losses at the gene ends were 5 bases for V and 6 bases for J; bases not matched to a gene: 8. CDR3 protein: CASSAGTGRVEQYF. As DNA, the CDR3 is TGTGCCAGCAGCGCCGGGACAGGGAGAGTCGAGCAGTACTTC.

The V gene is TRBV5-5, the J gene TRBJ1-4; no reliable D call. Trimming took off 2 bases at V and 7 bases at J, with 15 bases between the two ends. The CDR3 is 15 residues long. Germline-derived CDR1 and CDR2 are SGHKS and YYEKEE (reference sequence). The CDR3 DNA follows: TGTGCCAGCAGCTTCCGTCCGGGGTCGGGTGAAAAACTGTTTTTT. Protein sequence: CASSFRPGSGEKLFF.

This chain uses TRBV2 with TRBJ1-1; D ambiguous. The germline V gene encodes CDR1 SNHLY and CDR2 FYNNEI. The CDR3 is made up of 11 amino acids. Deletions cut 8 bases from V and 11 bases from J, with 15 bases between. CDR3 nucleotides: TGTGCCAGCTCCGTGAGCCCGGAGGCTTTCTTT. Its translation: CASSVSPEAFF.

The chain uses TRBV6-6 and TRBJ1-2, with D possibly being TRBD1 (5 bases). The germline V gene has CDR1 MNHNY and CDR2 SVGAGI (reference sequence). The length of the CDR3 is 13 residues. Deletions cut 2 bases from V and 6 bases from J, with 10 bases between. DNA for the CDR3: TGTGCCAGCAGTTACGGGGCAGCAAATGGCTACACCTTC. Translated, it gives CASSYGAANGYTF.

This chain joins TRBV7-2 and TRBJ2-5, with D possibly being TRBD2 (6 bases). There are 15 residues in the CDR3. Germline V CDR1 and CDR2: SGHTA, FQGNSA. The V end lost 3 bases, the J end lost 6 bases, and 17 bases lay between the germline ends. CDR3: CASSFLGGASKTQYF. In nucleotides, the CDR3 is TGTGCCAGCAGCTTTTTGGGCGGGGCTAGCAAGACCCAGTACTTC.